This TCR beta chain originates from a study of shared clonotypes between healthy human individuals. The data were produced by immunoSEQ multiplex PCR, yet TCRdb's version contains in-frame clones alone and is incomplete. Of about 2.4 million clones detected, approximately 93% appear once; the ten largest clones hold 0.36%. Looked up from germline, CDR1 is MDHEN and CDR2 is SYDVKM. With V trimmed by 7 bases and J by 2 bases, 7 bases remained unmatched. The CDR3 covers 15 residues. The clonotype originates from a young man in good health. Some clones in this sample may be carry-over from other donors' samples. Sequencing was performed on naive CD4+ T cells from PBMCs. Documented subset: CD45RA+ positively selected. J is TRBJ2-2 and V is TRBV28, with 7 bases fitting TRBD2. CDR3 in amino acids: CASTPPAGNTGELFF. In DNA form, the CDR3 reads TGTGCCAGCACCCCTCCAGCGGGAAACACCGGGGAGCTGTTTTTT.